These 29 T cell receptor beta chains were sequenced from one sample in a study of vaccination and CD4 T cells after COVID-19. Cultured CD4+ T cells had their DNA profiled by the Oncomine TCR Beta short-read assay. TCRdb itself ran the PCR reads through MiXCR, one entry per CDR3 protein. This table holds some 15,000 distinct CDR3 sequences, roughly two fifths found once. Treatment meaning: 10-day PBMC culture with coronavirus spike peptide pools or control peptides (ViraFEST assay). No antigen has been identified for these receptors. Source material: CD4+ T cells from blood, cultured in vitro. The receptor set was obtained from a human donor who had recovered from COVID-19.

The rearrangement joins TRBV2 to TRBJ1-1; D remains unclear. Per the germline V gene, CDR1 is SNHLY and CDR2 is FYNNEI. Trimming shortened V by 1 base and J by 10 bases, and 7 bases separated the two germline ends. The CDR3 extends over 11 amino acids. The CDR3 nucleotides are TGTGCCAGCAGTGAAGTGGTTGGAGCTTTCTTT. Amino acids: CASSEVVGAFF.

V is TRBV3-1 and J is TRBJ2-7; D is uncertain. The V gene lost 1 base and the J gene lost 4 bases, with 8 bases spanning the gap. There are 13 residues in the CDR3. Per the germline V gene, CDR1 is LGHDT and CDR2 is YNNKEL (reference sequence). CDR3 region: CASSQAVGYEQYF. CDR3 DNA sequence: TGTGCCAGCAGCCAAGCCGTGGGATACGAGCAGTACTTC.

The chain has TRBV7-9 and TRBJ2-1, with D possibly being TRBD1 (6 bases). The CDR3 loop spans 17 amino acids. Between the trimmed V and J ends, which lost 5 bases and 8 bases, there was a span of 25 bases. Germline V gene lookup returns CDR1 SEHNR and CDR2 FQNEAQ (reference sequence). In DNA, the CDR3 is TGTGCCAGCAGCCGTTCTCCAGGGGCTCCCCGAGTGGATGAGCAGTTCTTC. Translation gives CASSRSPGAPRVDEQFF.

J is TRBJ2-7 and V is TRBV15, with D maybe TRBD2 (5 bases). The CDR3 runs 16 residues. V dropped 3 bases and J dropped 2 bases, with 17 bases sitting between them. Germline V gene data show CDR1 as LNHNV and CDR2 as YYDKDF (reference sequence). The CDR3 DNA sequence: TGTGCCACCAGCAGGTCCCGACCCGGAGGAGCCTACGAGCAGTACTTC. Translated, it gives CATSRSRPGGAYEQYF.

The chain is built from TRBV7-8 and TRBJ1-4; 9 bases map to TRBD1. This CDR3 has 14 amino acids. Germline CDR1 and CDR2: SGHVS and FQNEAQ. The junction had 5 bases not matched to a gene; V was cut back by 5 bases and J by 7 bases. CDR3 loop: CASSLRTGAEKLFF. The CDR3 coding sequence is TGTGCCAGCAGCCTTAGGACAGGGGCTGAAAAACTGTTTTTT.

This sequence joins TRBV20-1 and TRBJ2-6; D not certain. Trimming cost V 6 bases and J 4 bases, with 13 bases left between them. CDR3 length equals 14 residues. The germline V gene has CDR1 DFQATT and CDR2 SNEGSKA (reference sequence). The CDR3 DNA follows: TGCAGTGCCACAATGGGGATCGGGGCCAACGTCCTGACTTTC. This codes for CSATMGIGANVLTF.

This clonotype was seen a few times. The CDR3 nucleotides read TGTGCCAGCAGTTTGCTTCCAACGGGAAACACCATATATTTT. It encodes CASSLLPTGNTIYF. The rearrangement joins TRBV27 to TRBJ1-3; D not resolved. Germline V gene lookup returns CDR1 MNHEY and CDR2 SMNVEV (reference sequence). The CDR3 totals 14 residues. V was clipped by 3 bases and J by 4 bases, with 10 bases between them.

This clonotype was seen more than once but under ten times. The rearrangement uses TRBV6-1 and TRBJ2-5; 8 bases are shared with TRBD2. Germline V gene lookup returns CDR1 MNHNS and CDR2 SASEGT. V dropped 8 bases and J dropped 5; count of bases not matched to a gene: 7. This CDR3 spans 13 amino acids. CDR3 amino acids: CASRDGRAETQYF. The CDR3 DNA reads as TGTGCCAGCCGAGACGGGAGGGCGGAGACCCAGTACTTC.

The V and J genes are TRBV4-2 and TRBJ2-5, with D unclear. CDR3 length equals 11 residues. The V end lost 4 bases, the J end lost 5 bases, and 5 bases lay between the germline ends. The germline CDR1 and CDR2 sequences are LGHNA and YNFKEQ. CDR3 coding DNA: TGTGCCAGCAGCCCGGCGGAGACCCAGTACTTC. Protein sequence: CASSPAETQYF.

V and J are TRBV7-8 and TRBJ2-7, with TRBD2 matching over 12 bases. In germline, CDR1 is SGHVS, CDR2 FQNEAQ. The trim removed 1 base at V and 6 bases at J, leaving 7 bases unmatched. The CDR3 is 16 amino acids. The CDR3, as DNA: TGTGCCAGCAGCTTAGGACTAGCGGGAGTACTTCGCGAGCAGTACTTC. Its protein is CASSLGLAGVLREQYF.

The sample holds a few counts of this clonotype. The chain uses TRBV6-4 and TRBJ2-3; weak D call: TRBD2 (6 bases). V gave up 0 bases and J gave up 9 bases, with 10 bases separating them. The germline V gene has CDR1 MRHNA and CDR2 SNTAGT. The CDR3 has 13 amino acids. The CDR3 protein is CASSDSSGSTQYF. In DNA, the CDR3 is TGTGCCAGCAGTGACTCTTCCGGGAGCACGCAGTATTTT.

This clonotype was picked up a small number of times. The chain combines TRBV6-4 with TRBJ2-3; TRBD2 matches 7 bases. This CDR3 is built from 16 residues. V lost 3 bases and J lost 6; bases outside the gene matches: 12. The germline V gene encodes CDR1 MRHNA and CDR2 SNTAGT. The CDR3 region is CASSETAGQASDTQYF. The CDR3 DNA sequence: TGTGCCAGCAGTGAGACAGCGGGGCAGGCTTCGGATACGCAGTATTTT.

J is TRBJ1-6 and V is TRBV21-1; the table gives TRBD1 as D, unverified against the DNA. TRBV21-1 is a recognized pseudogene. The CDR3 length is 13 residues. The DNA for the CDR3 is TGTGCCAGCAGCCCCCGAGCCAGGGGGGCCCTCCACTTT. Translating it yields CASSPRARGALHF.

This clonotype was seen a few times. The chain links TRBV27 to TRBJ2-5, with TRBD2 identical over 11 bases. The CDR3 covers 16 residues. Germline trimming cut 4 bases from V and 5 bases from J; bases unmatched to any gene: 9. Germline assignment: CDR1 MNHEY and CDR2 SMNVEV (reference sequence). CDR3 sequence: CASSSPTSGNLETQYF. The CDR3 DNA sequence: TGTGCCAGCAGTTCCCCGACTAGCGGGAATTTGGAGACCCAGTACTTC.

V and J are TRBV30 and TRBJ2-7, with 7 bases aligning to TRBD2. V was pared by 2 bases and J by 4 bases, with 8 bases of the junction left unmatched. Germline assignment: CDR1 GTSNPN and CDR2 SVGIG (reference sequence). This CDR3 has 14 amino acids. The CDR3 sequence is CAWSFGTITYEQYF. CDR3 sequence (DNA): TGTGCCTGGAGTTTCGGGACTATCACTTACGAGCAGTACTTC.

The chain has TRBV18 and TRBJ2-7; the match to TRBD1 covers 7 bases. The CDR3 is 14 residues long. In germline, CDR1 is KGHSH, CDR2 LQKENI. After removal of 3 bases from V and 5 bases from J, the junction contained 7 bases not matched to a gene. Here the CDR3 reads CASSPVNRGNEQYF. CDR3 sequence (DNA): TGTGCCAGCTCACCTGTAAACAGGGGTAACGAGCAGTACTTC.

The CDR3 coding sequence is TGTGCCAGTAGCCGAAGGGGCCAACAGGGTAATTCACCCCTCCACTTT. This translates into CASSRRGQQGNSPLHF. The chain has TRBV19 and TRBJ1-6; weak D call: TRBD1 (6 bases). The CDR3 extends over 16 amino acids. The germline V gene has CDR1 LNHDA and CDR2 SQIVND (reference sequence). Trimming pared 6 bases from V and 6 bases from J, leaving 18 bases between.

This clonotype occurred once. This chain uses TRBV4-3 with TRBJ2-2; 7 bases line up with TRBD1. V shed 0 bases and J 7 bases; nucleotides not matched to a gene: 8. The germline V gene encodes CDR1 LGHNA and CDR2 YSLEER. CDR3 length equals 16 residues. CDR3 sequence (DNA): TGCGCCAGCAGCCAAGAGAGACAGGGCAGGAACGGGGAGCTGTTTTTT. Amino acid sequence: CASSQERQGRNGELFF.

The chain has TRBV15 and TRBJ2-3; tentatively, D is TRBD2 (6 bases). Trimming left V 3 bases short and J 7 bases short, with 14 bases between. The CDR3 has 14 residues. Germline CDR1 LNHNV, CDR2 YYDKDF (reference sequence). The CDR3 sequence is CATSSGLNRHTQYF. The CDR3 DNA reads as TGTGCCACCAGCAGCGGACTAAACCGCCATACGCAGTATTTT.

This clonotype was picked up one time. V usage is TRBV15 and J usage is TRBJ2-1; D ambiguous. The CDR3 length is 15 residues. V was cut by 0 bases and J by 0 bases, with 6 bases left in between. The germline V gene has CDR1 LNHNV and CDR2 YYDKDF (reference sequence). The CDR3 is CATSRDIGSYNEQFF. DNA of the CDR3: TGTGCCACCAGCAGAGATATAGGCTCCTACAATGAGCAGTTCTTC.

The chain recombines TRBV20-1 with TRBJ2-6, with TRBD2 matching 8 bases. The CDR3 extends over 17 amino acids. The germline V gene has CDR1 DFQATT and CDR2 SNEGSKA (reference sequence). Trimming took 3 bases from V and 3 from J; bases not matched to a gene: 10. In DNA, the CDR3 is TGCAGTGCTAGGGTTCCGGGAGGGCCTGTTGGGGCCAACGTCCTGACTTTC. Translated, it gives CSARVPGGPVGANVLTF.

There are a few counts of this clonotype. V and J are TRBV6-5 and TRBJ2-3; 11 positions agree with TRBD2. This CDR3 region has 15 residues. Germline CDR1 reads MNHEY; CDR2 reads SVGAGI. V lost 4 bases, J lost 0 bases, and 0 bases stayed unmatched. In DNA, the CDR3 is TGTGCCAGCAGTTGGACTAGCGGGAGCACAGATACGCAGTATTTT. This translates into CASSWTSGSTDTQYF.

The table lists this clonotype with a few counts. This CDR3 reads CSARLPLASEETQYF. Written as DNA, the CDR3 is TGCAGTGCTAGATTACCACTAGCGTCAGAAGAGACCCAGTACTTC. V is TRBV20-1 and J is TRBJ2-5, with 7 bases aligning to TRBD2. Germline V gene sequence: CDR1 DFQATT, CDR2 SNEGSKA (reference sequence). The CDR3 runs 15 residues. The V gene end was trimmed by 2 bases and the J gene end by 3 bases; junction bases not matched to a gene: 9.

Comments on this clonotype: At one of its ends the junction is not consistent with the germline gene, which may arise from a read error. The chain employs TRBV12-3 or TRBV12-4 and TRBJ1-2; D perhaps matches TRBD1 (6 bases). This CDR3 contains 13 residues. The CDR3 coding sequence is TGTGCCAGCAGTTTGGCACAGGGCTATGACTACACCTTC. The encoded protein is CASSLAQGYDYTF.

This clonotype was seen only a few times. The chain recombines TRBV7-9 with TRBJ2-5; 8 bases are shared with TRBD2. Trimming removed 3 bases from V and 5 bases from J; junction bases left unmatched: 11. CDR1 and CDR2 from the germline V gene are SEHNR and FQNEAQ (reference sequence). The CDR3 totals 16 residues. CDR3 protein: CASSFGVSGTGETQYF. The CDR3 nucleotides are TGTGCCAGCAGCTTCGGGGTTAGCGGGACCGGGGAGACCCAGTACTTC. Full variable domain (rest looked up from reference TRBV7-9 and TRBJ2-5): DTGVSQNPRHKITKRGQNVTFRCDPISEHNRLYWYRQTLGQGPEFLTYFQNEAQLEKSRLLSDRFSAERPKGSFSTLEIQRTEQGDSAMYLCASSFGVSGTGETQYFGPGTRLLVL.

This clonotype was found a few times. The chain uses TRBV20-1 and TRBJ2-5, with D tentatively TRBD2 (6 bases). Deletions cut 4 bases from V and 0 bases from J, with 12 bases between. This CDR3 has 14 amino acids. CDR1 and CDR2 (germline): DFQATT, SNEGSKA (reference sequence). CDR3: CSAKRGTNQETQYF. DNA for the CDR3: TGCAGTGCTAAACGCGGGACCAACCAAGAGACCCAGTACTTC.

V and J are TRBV20-1 and TRBJ2-7; 13 positions match TRBD2. V lost 0 bases, J lost 2 bases, and 16 bases stayed unmatched. The CDR3 sequence is 20 residues long. Germline V lookup: CDR1 DFQATT, CDR2 SNEGSKA (reference sequence). CDR3 residues: CSAREETGTSGTAAPYEQYF. CDR3 nucleotides: TGCAGTGCTAGAGAAGAAACCGGGACTAGCGGGACCGCTGCTCCCTACGAGCAGTACTTC.

V usage is TRBV2 and J usage is TRBJ1-1; D is unresolved. Germline V gene sequence: CDR1 SNHLY, CDR2 FYNNEI. There are 11 residues in the CDR3. V was clipped by 8 bases and J by 7 bases, with 11 bases between them. CDR3 amino acids: CASHPRDEAFF. CDR3 nucleotide sequence: TGTGCCAGCCACCCACGAGATGAAGCTTTCTTT. The full variable domain, with the rest looked up from reference TRBV2 and TRBJ1-1, is EPEVTQTPSHQVTQMGQEVILRCVPISNHLYFYWYRQILGQKVEFLVSFYNNEISEKSEIFDDQFSVERPDGSNFTLKIRSTKLEDSAMYFCASHPRDEAFFGQGTRLTVV.

This chain links TRBV6-2 or TRBV6-3 with TRBJ2-5, with TRBD1 identical over 11 bases. Germline assignment: CDR1 MNHEY and CDR2 SVGEGT. V lost 6 bases and J lost 7; bases outside the gene matches: 13. CDR3 length equals 16 residues. CDR3 nucleotide sequence: TGTGCCAGCAGCACAACCCGGACAGGGGGCGAGGGGACCCAGTACTTC. Its translation: CASSTTRTGGEGTQYF.